This T cell receptor (beta chain) came from a study of cytomegalovirus exposure and HLA in healthy donors. Study information: There were 350 to 400 genotyped donors. Of these, about 86% fell in the genetic ancestry cluster associated with self-reported Caucasian donors. General observations from the study: Per a later analysis, under 20,000 TCR beta sequences showed association with HLA alleles at 0.05 false discovery rate. Per a later analysis, HLA-associated TCR beta chains showed more clonal expansion than other, equally common TCR beta chains.

PCR amplification relied on 60 Vbeta primers (plus 13 Jbeta primers). In the source study's methods: As a later analysis found, there were 80 million to 90 million unique TCR beta chains, of which roughly 11 million were shared. Data came from immunoSEQ multiplex PCR; TCRdb stores just in-frame clones and leaves some out. The V and J calls and clone size were taken over from that table, and D and trimming were inferred from the DNA. The table has 150,000 to 200,000 clones, over 70% seen once. Deletions cut 5 bases from V and 1 base from J, with 8 bases between. The CDR3 totals 13 residues. Germline lookup yields CDR1 LNHNV and CDR2 YYDKDF (reference sequence). As for this clone: The antigen is undetermined.

The rearrangement uses TRBV15 and TRBJ1-1; no clear D. The sequenced sample consisted of PBMCs. This receptor was taken from a man aged 35 to 55 in good health and CMV-seropositive. DNA of the CDR3: TGTGCCACCAGCGTGAGTCGGAACACTGAAGCTTTCTTT. This sequence encodes CATSVSRNTEAFF.